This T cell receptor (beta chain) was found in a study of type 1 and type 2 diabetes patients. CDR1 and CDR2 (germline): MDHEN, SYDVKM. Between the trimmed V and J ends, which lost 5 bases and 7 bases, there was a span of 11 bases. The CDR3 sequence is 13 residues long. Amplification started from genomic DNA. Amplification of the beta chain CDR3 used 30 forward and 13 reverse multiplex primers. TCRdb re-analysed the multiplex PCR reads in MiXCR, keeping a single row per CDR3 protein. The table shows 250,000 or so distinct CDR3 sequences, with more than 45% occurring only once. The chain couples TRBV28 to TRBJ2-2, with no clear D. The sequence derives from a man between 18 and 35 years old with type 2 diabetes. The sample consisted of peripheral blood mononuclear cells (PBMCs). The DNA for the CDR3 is TGTGCCAGCAGTCAGATGGTGGACGGGGAGCTGTTTTTT. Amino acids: CASSQMVDGELFF.